This T cell receptor (beta chain) comes out of a study of T cell responses to AZD1222 COVID-19 vaccine. The assay was immunoSEQ multiplex PCR, and TCRdb's table has in-frame clones only and misses some. Of around 140,000 clones listed, more than 70% are singletons. The sample here was peripheral blood, taken on day 0 of AZD1222 vaccination. This receptor was obtained from an adult in good health.

The CDR3 DNA reads TGTGCCAGTATGGTCCGCCGGACAGGGTCTGGGGAGCTGTTTTTT. It is translated as CASMVRRTGSGELFF. J is TRBJ2-2 and V is TRBV19, with TRBD1 identical over 8 bases. This CDR3 region has 15 residues. V dropped 7 bases and J dropped 8; count of bases not matched to a gene: 12. The germline V gene encodes CDR1 LNHDA and CDR2 SQIVND (reference sequence).